Listed below are T cell receptor beta chains from one sample, sequenced in a study of cytomegalovirus exposure and HLA in healthy donors. Measured with immunoSEQ multiplex PCR; TCRdb has only the in-frame clones, and not every one. The sample has 150,000 to 180,000 clones, 86% seen once. Sequenced: PBMCs. These receptors were collected from a human donor in good health. Each CDR3 is given with its conserved first and last residue. The D gene is left open where the match is weak. A clone size is listed for some rows: how often the clone was seen (once, few, many), or a class if it is expanded.

D gene	V gene	J gene	clone size	CDR3 protein	CDR3 DNA
TRBD2	TRBV9	TRBJ2-1	-	CASSVFSGFYNEQFF	TGTGCCAGCAGCGTCTTTAGCGGGTTTTACAATGAGCAGTTCTTC
-	TRBV10-3	TRBJ2-2	-	CAINAGSSLNTGELFF	TGTGCCATCAACGCGGGGAGCTCACTTAACACCGGGGAGCTGTTTTTT
-	TRBV27	TRBJ2-1	-	CASSSLSTRNNEQFF	TGTGCCAGCAGTTCTCTATCGACTAGAAACAATGAGCAGTTCTTC
TRBD1	TRBV9	TRBJ1-2	-	CASSVDDRGYGYTF	TGTGCCAGCAGCGTAGATGACAGGGGCTATGGCTACACCTTC
TRBD1	TRBV5-1	TRBJ1-1	-	CASSFSLTGLGTEAFF	TGCGCCAGCAGCTTCTCCTTGACAGGGTTGGGCACTGAAGCTTTCTTT
-	TRBV18	TRBJ2-5	-	CASSPYGVGETQYF	TGTGCCAGCTCACCCTACGGGGTGGGGGAGACCCAGTACTTC
TRBD1	TRBV7-3	TRBJ2-7	-	CASSLRGGTGKGQYF	TGTGCCAGCAGCTTAAGAGGAGGGACAGGGAAGGGGCAGTACTTC
-	TRBV7-7	TRBJ2-1	-	CASSLGSGTYNEQFF	TGTGCCAGCAGCTTAGGGTCAGGGACCTACAATGAGCAGTTCTTC
-	TRBV19	TRBJ1-1	-	CASSIRDWGTEAFF	TGTGCCAGTAGTATCCGGGATTGGGGCACTGAAGCTTTCTTT
-	TRBV2	TRBJ2-3	-	CARDGEDASTDTQYF	TGTGCCAGGGACGGGGAGGACGCTAGCACAGATACGCAGTATTTT
TRBD2	TRBV30	TRBJ2-7	-	CAWSVVGLAGGDEQYF	TGTGCCTGGAGTGTAGTTGGGCTAGCGGGAGGAGACGAGCAGTACTTC
-	TRBV4-3	TRBJ1-1	-	CASSQGAEGYTEAFF	TGCGCCAGCAGCCAAGGGGCGGAGGGTTACACTGAAGCTTTCTTT
TRBD1	TRBV5-4	TRBJ2-1	-	CASSRVGQGANEQFF	TGTGCCAGCAGTCGCGTGGGACAGGGGGCTAATGAGCAGTTCTTC
TRBD1	TRBV6-1	TRBJ1-2	few	CASSDGQGSYGYTF	TGTGCCAGCAGTGACGGACAGGGAAGTTATGGCTACACCTTC
-	TRBV28	TRBJ1-2	-	CASSLGLGAFYGYTF	TGTGCCAGCAGTTTGGGTTTGGGGGCTTTTTATGGCTACACCTTC
TRBD1	TRBV2	TRBJ2-1	-	CASSEEDRSYGNEQFF	TGTGCCAGCAGTGAGGAGGACAGGTCGTACGGGAATGAGCAGTTCTTC
TRBD1	TRBV6-1	TRBJ1-1	many	CASGTGVTEAFF	TGTGCCAGCGGGACAGGGGTAACTGAAGCTTTCTTT
-	TRBV30	TRBJ2-1	-	CAWGQSSYNEQFF	TGTGCCTGGGGACAGAGCTCCTACAATGAGCAGTTCTTC
TRBD1	TRBV4-1	TRBJ2-1	-	CASSGDRVTGEQFF	TGCGCCAGCAGCGGTGACAGGGTCACGGGGGAGCAGTTCTTC
-	TRBV7-9	TRBJ1-2	-	CASSLVREAYGYTF	TGTGCCAGCAGCTTAGTCAGGGAAGCCTATGGCTACACCTTC
-	TRBV4-1	TRBJ2-3	-	CASSQDLDSYTDTQYF	TGCGCCAGCAGCCAAGATTTAGACAGCTACACAGATACGCAGTATTTT
TRBD2	TRBV29-1	TRBJ2-3	-	CSILGLAGGPGTDTQYF	TGCAGCATCCTGGGACTAGCGGGGGGGCCGGGCACAGATACGCAGTATTTT
-	TRBV2	TRBJ1-2	-	CASRATGFSDGYTF	TGTGCCAGCAGGGCGACAGGTTTTTCAGATGGCTACACCTTC
TRBD1	TRBV9	TRBJ1-1	-	CASSTGGRAEAFF	TGTGCCAGCAGTACAGGGGGTAGGGCTGAAGCTTTCTTT
-	TRBV6-1	TRBJ1-1	few	CASSLLYGGNTEAFF	TGTGCCAGCAGCCTTCTATACGGGGGGAACACTGAAGCTTTCTTT
-	TRBV27	TRBJ2-5	-	CASSLSSYYEGETQYF	TGTGCCAGCAGTTTGTCTAGCTACTACGAGGGAGAGACCCAGTACTTC